The present entry profiles one T cell receptor (beta chain) with its context. Clones were read by immunoSEQ multiplex PCR, and TCRdb kept only the in-frame ones, dropping some. This sample has about 64,000 clones; 65% to 90% occur once, and the top ten carry about 4.8%. The sample is drawn from a study of technical replicates of blood from a few donors. V dropped 5 bases and J dropped 8 bases, with 4 bases sitting between them. This CDR3 is 10 amino acids long. Per the germline V gene, CDR1 is MNHEY and CDR2 is SMNVEV (reference sequence). Source material: PBMCs. The chain carries TRBV27 and TRBJ1-5; D call uncertain. This TCR derives from a human donor in good health. Some clones in this sample may be carry-over from other donors' samples. CDR3 amino acids: CASSRKPQHF. CDR3 bases: TGTGCCAGCAGTCGTAAGCCCCAGCATTTT.